The present entry profiles one T cell receptor beta chain with its context. This entry belongs to a study of control samples from healthy donors and cancer patients. Sequencing was performed with immunoSEQ multiplex PCR; in TCRdb, only in-frame clones are kept and a portion is missing. Here the sample spans some 150,000 clones, roughly 94% being singletons. The clonotype was recovered from a man in his 60s with colorectal cancer. Sequencing was performed on PBMCs.

CDR3 sequence reads: CASSDLRTGSPETQYF. The CDR3 bases are TGTGCCAGCAGCGACTTGCGGACAGGGTCCCCCGAGACCCAGTACTTC. The V and J genes are TRBV9 and TRBJ2-5; 8 bases are shared with TRBD1. V lost 3 bases and J lost 5; bases outside the gene matches: 12. CDR1 SGDLS and CDR2 YYNGEE come from the germline V gene. The CDR3 runs to 16 residues.